The 22 T cell receptor beta chains in this list originate from one sample, sequenced in a study of neurological immune-mediated disorders. TCRdb used MiXCR to reprocess the 5' RACE reads, holding one entry per CDR3 protein. The sample carries about 62,000 distinct CDR3 sequences, approximately 4.6% recorded once. Specimen: PBMCs. Receptors were obtained from a woman aged 45-59 years with multiple sclerosis.

This clonotype showed up many times. The chain employs TRBV7-9 and TRBJ2-7; D is undetermined. Trimming cost V 5 bases and J 9 bases, with 8 bases left between them. This CDR3 has 10 residues. Germline assignment: CDR1 SEHNR and CDR2 FQNEAQ (reference sequence). The CDR3 sequence is CASSGNRQYF. The CDR3 bases are TGTGCCAGCAGCGGCAATAGGCAGTACTTC.

This clonotype came up many times. The chain carries TRBV10-2 and TRBJ2-7; either TRBD1 or TRBD2 may fit D (6 bases each). This CDR3 region has 14 residues. Germline lookup yields CDR1 WSHSY and CDR2 SAAADI. V lost 5 bases and J 4 bases, leaving 15 bases between the germline ends. Written as DNA, the CDR3 is TGCGCCAGCAGTAAACCTGAAGGGGGGTACGAGCAGTACGTC. Protein product: CASSKPEGGYEQYV.

This clonotype was counted many times. The rearrangement joins TRBV10-3 to TRBJ1-4; D not certain. V was pared by 4 bases and J by 2 bases, with 14 bases between. The CDR3 contains 16 residues. The germline CDR1 and CDR2 sequences are ENHRY and SYGVKD. This CDR3 reads CAISAREEGTNEKLFF. As DNA, the CDR3 is TGTGCCATCAGTGCTAGGGAGGAGGGCACTAATGAAAAACTGTTTTTT.

This clonotype was counted only a few times. The chain is built from TRBV7-2 and TRBJ1-2; perhaps TRBD1 as D (5 bases). Germline lookup yields CDR1 SGHTA and CDR2 FQGNSA. The V gene lost 2 bases and the J gene lost 8 bases, with 12 bases spanning the gap. The CDR3 runs to 13 residues. The CDR3 nucleotides are TGTGCCAGCAGCTTATGGGGGGGTAAAGGCTACACCTTC. Amino acid sequence: CASSLWGGKGYTF.

This clonotype was detected many times. J is TRBJ2-7 and V is TRBV13, with D hard to call. V was pared by 0 bases and J by 5 bases, with 2 bases between. The CDR3 totals 11 residues. Per germline, CDR1 PRHDT and CDR2 FYEKMQ (reference sequence). The CDR3 DNA is TGTGCCAGCAGCTTAGGCCACGAGCAGTACTTC. It codes for CASSLGHEQYF. The complete variable domain, with remaining parts taken from reference TRBV13 and TRBJ2-7, reads AAGVIQSPRHLIKEKRETATLKCYPIPRHDTVYWYQQGPGQDPQFLISFYEKMQSDKGSIPDRFSAQQFSDYHSELNMSSLELGDSALYFCASSLGHEQYFGPGTRLTVT.

This clonotype was found many times. The V gene is TRBV7-6, the J gene TRBJ2-1; D not certain. V lost 1 base and J lost 9, with 10 bases in between. This CDR3 is built from 13 residues. Germline values: CDR1 SGHVS, CDR2 FNYEAQ. CDR3 amino acids: CASSLVWLGEQFF. The CDR3 bases are TGTGCCAGCAGCTTAGTTTGGCTCGGTGAGCAGTTCTTC.

This clonotype was observed a few times. A read error is possible here, since a much larger clone lies one base away. J is TRBJ2-3 and V is TRBV5-1; D not resolved. Germline lookup yields CDR1 SGHRS and CDR2 YFSETQ. V lost 4 bases, J lost 2 bases, and 8 bases lay in between. The CDR3 has 13 residues. The CDR3 DNA reads TGCGCCAGCAGCCCCATATCCACAGATACGCAGTATTTT. It translates to CASSPISTDTQYF. The full variable domain, with the rest looked up from reference TRBV5-1 and TRBJ2-3, is KAGVTQTPRYLIKTRGQQVTLSCSPISGHRSVSWYQQTPGQGLQFLFEYFSETQRNKGNFPGRFSGRQFSNSRSEMNVSTLELGDSALYLCASSPISTDTQYFGPGTRLTVL.

This clonotype appeared many times. The V gene is TRBV7-2, the J gene TRBJ1-2; the D gene is possibly TRBD1 (6 bases). CDR3 length equals 15 residues. From germline, CDR1 is SGHTA and CDR2 FQGNSA. V lost 2 bases and J 5 bases, leaving 15 bases between the germline ends. The CDR3 protein is CASSLQGTGEYGYTF. The CDR3 DNA follows: TGTGCCAGCAGCTTACAGGGGACGGGGGAATATGGCTACACCTTC.

Notes on this clonotype: One base away lies a much larger clone, so this may be a sequencing read error. The chain joins TRBV10-3 to TRBJ1-1, with D perhaps matching TRBD1 (5 bases). Germline V gene sequence: CDR1 ENHRY, CDR2 SYGVKD. This CDR3 contains 14 residues. V was cut by 3 bases and J by 4 bases, with 12 bases left in between. DNA of the CDR3: TGTGCCATCAGTGATGGCAGGGAGGTCACTGAAGCTTTCTTT. This codes for CAISDGREVTEAFF.

This clonotype was detected ten times or more. The gene calls are TRBV20-1 and TRBJ1-5; maybe TRBD1 (5 bases). Germline V gene data show CDR1 as DFQATT and CDR2 as SNEGSKA (reference sequence). The CDR3 runs to 14 residues. The V end was cut by 5 bases, the J end by 3 bases, with 14 bases between. In nucleotides, the CDR3 is TGCAGTGCTCCCCTACAGGTCCTCAATCAGCCCCAGCATTTT. It yields the protein CSAPLQVLNQPQHF.

This clonotype was recorded many times. V usage is TRBV6-6 and J usage is TRBJ2-5, with D perhaps TRBD2 (6 bases). CDR3 length: 13 amino acids. Between the trimmed V and J ends, which lost 8 bases and 0 bases, there was a span of 10 bases. Germline V CDR1 and CDR2: MNHNY, SVGAGI (reference sequence). This CDR3 is CASWRGDQETQYF. The CDR3 DNA reads as TGTGCCAGCTGGAGGGGCGACCAAGAGACCCAGTACTTC.

This clonotype was detected ten times or more. The V and J genes are TRBV6-1 and TRBJ1-1; maybe TRBD1 (6 bases). V lost 3 bases and J lost 3, with 17 bases in between. This CDR3 contains 16 residues. Germline assignment: CDR1 MNHNS and CDR2 SASEGT. CDR3 nucleotides: TGTGCCAGCAGTGACGCCAGGGGCGAGTGGGACACTGAAGCTTTCTTT. This gives the protein CASSDARGEWDTEAFF.

This clonotype was detected many times. V gene TRBV6-2 or TRBV6-3 combines with J gene TRBJ2-1, with D possibly TRBD2 on 6 matching bases. CDR1 and CDR2 from the germline V gene are MNHEY and SVGEGT. V was clipped by 2 bases and J by 6 bases, with 11 bases between them. CDR3 length equals 14 residues. CDR3 sequence reads: CASSYALALNEQFF. The CDR3 DNA reads as TGTGCCAGCAGTTACGCCCTAGCGCTCAATGAGCAGTTCTTC.

This clonotype was detected ten times or more. The chain uses TRBV6-2 or TRBV6-3 and TRBJ2-1; 12 nucleotides match TRBD2. CDR3 length equals 17 residues. Per germline, CDR1 MNHEY and CDR2 SVGEGT. J was trimmed by 7 bases and V by 6 bases; bases with no gene match: 13. The CDR3 reads CASRTGSLAGGRNEQFF. CDR3 coding DNA: TGTGCCAGCAGGACAGGGAGCCTAGCGGGGGGGCGGAATGAGCAGTTCTTC.

This clonotype was recorded many times. The genes are TRBV10-2 and TRBJ2-7, with a possible D match to TRBD1 (5 bases). From germline, CDR1 is WSHSY and CDR2 SAAADI. This CDR3 has 15 residues. The V and J ends lost 5 bases and 2 bases respectively, with 16 bases between them. The CDR3 sequence: CASSKGQGDTYEQYV. Here the CDR3 DNA reads TGCGCCAGCAGTAAAGGGCAGGGCGACACCTACGAGCAGTACGTC.

This clonotype was seen repeatedly, ten times or more. The rearrangement uses TRBV12-3 or TRBV12-4 and TRBJ1-1; a weak D match, TRBD1 (5 bases). This CDR3 is built from 13 residues. The V and J ends lost 8 bases and 0 bases respectively, with 10 bases between them. The DNA for the CDR3 is TGTGCCAGCGGCCGGGGCATGAACACTGAAGCTTTCTTT. This codes for CASGRGMNTEAFF.

This clonotype was detected ten times or more. The genes are TRBV5-1 and TRBJ2-3; D gene ambiguous. Germline values: CDR1 SGHRS, CDR2 YFSETQ. The germline V and J ends were trimmed by 4 bases and 3 bases, with 6 bases remaining between them. The CDR3 has 12 residues. The CDR3 spells CASSDKTDTQYF. The CDR3 DNA reads TGCGCCAGCAGCGATAAAACAGATACGCAGTATTTT.

The sample holds many counts of this clonotype. Here the CDR3 DNA reads TGTGCCAGCAGCGAAGAGGACAGCTACACAGATACGCAGTATTTT. This codes for CASSEEDSYTDTQYF. This chain uses TRBV7-8 with TRBJ2-3, with TRBD1 as a possible D gene (6 bases). Trimming left V 5 bases short and J 2 bases short, with 14 bases between. Germline values: CDR1 SGHVS, CDR2 FQNEAQ. CDR3 length: 15 residues.

The table lists this clonotype with a few counts. The rearrangement links TRBV15 to TRBJ2-5; D is unresolved. Germline CDR1 LNHNV, CDR2 YYDKDF (reference sequence). The CDR3 length is 12 residues. Trimming left V 7 bases short and J 0 bases short, with 6 bases between. In nucleotides, the CDR3 is TGTGCCACCACAGGAAACCAAGAGACCCAGTACTTC. Its protein product is CATTGNQETQYF.

This clonotype has at least ten counts. V is TRBV7-2 and J is TRBJ1-1; D unresolved. The ends were cut back, 2 bases at V and 1 base at J, with 11 bases in the middle. Germline CDR1 SGHTA, CDR2 FQGNSA. This CDR3 has 15 residues. CDR3 bases: TGTGCCAGCAGCTTAAGGATCCAGAAGAACACTGAAGCTTTCTTT. This translates into CASSLRIQKNTEAFF. The full variable domain, in which reference TRBV7-2 and TRBJ1-1 provide the parts outside the CDR3, is GAGVSQSPSNKVTEKGKDVELRCDPISGHTALYWYRQSLGQGLEFLIYFQGNSAPDKSGLPSDRFSAERTGGSVSTLTIQRTQQEDSAVYLCASSLRIQKNTEAFFGQGTRLTVV.

This clonotype has only a few counts. This chain links TRBV5-1 with TRBJ1-1; no definite D call. Trimming took off 2 bases at V and 1 base at J, with 9 bases between the two ends. This CDR3 region has 14 residues. Germline assignment: CDR1 SGHRS and CDR2 YFSETQ. CDR3 nucleotides: TGCGCCAGCAGCTTCATTGACCCGAACACTGAAGCTTTCTTT. This gives the protein CASSFIDPNTEAFF.

This clonotype was picked up many times. This chain connects TRBV7-2 to TRBJ1-2; 8 bases match TRBD1. V gave up 4 bases and J gave up 8 bases; unmatched junction bases: 6. From germline, CDR1 is SGHTA and CDR2 FQGNSA. The CDR3 is 13 amino acids. The CDR3 sequence: CASSSRTGLGYTF. Here the CDR3 DNA reads TGTGCCAGCAGCTCGAGGACAGGGTTAGGCTACACCTTC.